Listed below are T cell receptor beta chains from one sample, sequenced in a study of post-analysis software for immune sequencing data. Each CDR3 protein is one row after TCRdb ran MiXCR on the PCR reads. The sample has roughly 180,000 distinct CDR3 sequences, about 30% seen once. Source material: blood. The source is a girl aged 5-17 years with multiple sclerosis. Both conserved end residues are part of each CDR3. D genes are given only for firm matches. For some rows the clone size is stated as once, few or many, or as a class when expanded; others skip it.

j_call | clone_size | v_call | d_call | cdr3_nt | cdr3_aa
TRBJ1-2 | many | TRBV20-1 | TRBD1 | TGCAGTGCTACAGCGGGACAGGGGGATCCTTATGGCTACACCTTC | CSATAGQGDPYGYTF
TRBJ1-1 | - | TRBV7-8 | - | TGTGCCAGCAGCTTAATAGCAGGCAGGGAAGCTTTCTTT | CASSLIAGREAFF
TRBJ2-3 | few | TRBV5-1 | - | TGCGCCAGCAGCCCGGGGACCAGCACAGATACGCAGTATTTT | CASSPGTSTDTQYF
TRBJ1-2 | - | TRBV13 | TRBD1 | TGTGCCAGCAGCGGGGGACAGGGAGCCTATGGCTACACCTTC | CASSGGQGAYGYTF
TRBJ2-5 | many | TRBV20-1 | - | TGCAGTGCTAGAGGATTGATGGGGTGGGAGACCCAGTACTTC | CSARGLMGWETQYF
TRBJ1-6 | - | TRBV18 | TRBD1 | TGTGCCAGCTCACCTCAGCAATCCGACAGGGTGGATAATTCACCCCTCCACTTT | CASSPQQSDRVDNSPLHF
TRBJ2-5 | - | TRBV6-5 | - | TGTGCCAGCCGACATGGAAGGGGAGAGACCCAGTACTTC | CASRHGRGETQYF
TRBJ1-2 | many | TRBV20-1 | - | TGCAGTGCTAGAGATGCCCCGTTCAACTATGGCTACACCTTC | CSARDAPFNYGYTF
TRBJ2-5 | - | TRBV14 | - | TGTGCCAGCAGCCAGAATTTCAAAGAGACCCAGTACTTC | CASSQNFKETQYF
TRBJ2-5 | many | TRBV5-1 | TRBD2 | TGCGCCAGCAGCTTCTGGGGAGGGGAAGAGACCCAGTACTTC | CASSFWGGEETQYF